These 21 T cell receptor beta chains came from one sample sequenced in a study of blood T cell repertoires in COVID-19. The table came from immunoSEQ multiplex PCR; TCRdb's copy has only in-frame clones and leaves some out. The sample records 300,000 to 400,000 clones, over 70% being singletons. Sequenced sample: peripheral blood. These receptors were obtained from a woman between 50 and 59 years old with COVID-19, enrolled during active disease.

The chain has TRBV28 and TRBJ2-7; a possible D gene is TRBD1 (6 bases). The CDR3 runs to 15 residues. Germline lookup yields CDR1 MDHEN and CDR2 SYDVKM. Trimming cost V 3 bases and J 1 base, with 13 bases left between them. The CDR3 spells CASSFTQGPSYEQYF. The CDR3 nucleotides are TGTGCCAGCAGTTTTACACAGGGACCGTCCTACGAGCAGTACTTC.

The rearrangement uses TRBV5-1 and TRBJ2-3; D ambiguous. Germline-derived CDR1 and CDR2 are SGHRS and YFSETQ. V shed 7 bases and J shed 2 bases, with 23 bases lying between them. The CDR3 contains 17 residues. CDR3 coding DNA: TGCGCCAGCCGAAAAACCGCTCCAAACCTAAACACAGATACGCAGTATTTT. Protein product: CASRKTAPNLNTDTQYF.

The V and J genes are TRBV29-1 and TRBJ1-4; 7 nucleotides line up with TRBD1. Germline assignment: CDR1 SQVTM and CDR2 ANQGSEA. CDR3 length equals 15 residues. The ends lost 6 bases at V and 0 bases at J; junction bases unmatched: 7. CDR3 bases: TGCAGCGTCAGGGACAGAGTCGCAACTAATGAAAAACTGTTTTTT. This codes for CSVRDRVATNEKLFF.

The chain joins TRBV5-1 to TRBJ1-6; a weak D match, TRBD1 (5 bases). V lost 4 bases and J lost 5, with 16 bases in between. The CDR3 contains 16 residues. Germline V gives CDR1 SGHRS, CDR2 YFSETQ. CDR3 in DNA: TGCGCCAGCAGCCCCACAGGCTTACAGAATAATTCACCCCTCCACTTT. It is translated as CASSPTGLQNNSPLHF.

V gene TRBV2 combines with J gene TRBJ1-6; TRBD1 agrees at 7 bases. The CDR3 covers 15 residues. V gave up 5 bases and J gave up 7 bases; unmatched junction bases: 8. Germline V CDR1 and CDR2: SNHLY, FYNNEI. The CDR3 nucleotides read TGTGCCAGCAGTTTCCAGACAGGGATAAATTCACCCCTCCACTTT. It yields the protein CASSFQTGINSPLHF.

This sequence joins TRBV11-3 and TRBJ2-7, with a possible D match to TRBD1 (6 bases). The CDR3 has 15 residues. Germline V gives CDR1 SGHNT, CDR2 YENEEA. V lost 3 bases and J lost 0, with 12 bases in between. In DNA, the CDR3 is TGTGCCAGCAGCTTTCGAGACAGGAGCTCCTACGAGCAGTACTTC. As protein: CASSFRDRSSYEQYF. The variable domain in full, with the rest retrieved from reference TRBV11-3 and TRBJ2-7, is EAGVVQSPRYKIIEKKQPVAFWCNPISGHNTLYWYLQNLGQGPELLIRYENEEAVDDSQLPKDRFSAERLKGVDSTLKIQPAELGDSAVYLCASSFRDRSSYEQYFGPGTRLTVT.

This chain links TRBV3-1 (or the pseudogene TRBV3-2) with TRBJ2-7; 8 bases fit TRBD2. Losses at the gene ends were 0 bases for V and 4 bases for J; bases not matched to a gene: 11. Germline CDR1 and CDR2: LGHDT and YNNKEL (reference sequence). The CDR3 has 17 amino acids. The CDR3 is CASSQEPGERETYEQYF. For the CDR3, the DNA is TGTGCCAGCAGCCAAGAACCTGGTGAGCGGGAGACTTACGAGCAGTACTTC.

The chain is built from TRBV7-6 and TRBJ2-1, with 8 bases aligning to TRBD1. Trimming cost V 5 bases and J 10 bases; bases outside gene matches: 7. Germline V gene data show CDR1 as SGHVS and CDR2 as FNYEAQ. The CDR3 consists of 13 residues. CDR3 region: CASSPDRVGEQFF. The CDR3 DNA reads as TGTGCCAGCAGCCCGGACAGGGTCGGCGAGCAGTTCTTC.

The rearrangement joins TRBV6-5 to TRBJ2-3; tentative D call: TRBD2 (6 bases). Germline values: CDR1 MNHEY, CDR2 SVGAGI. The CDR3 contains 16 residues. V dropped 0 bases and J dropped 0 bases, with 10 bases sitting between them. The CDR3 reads CASSYSGLTSTDTQYF. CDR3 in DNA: TGTGCCAGCAGTTACTCGGGACTGACTAGCACAGATACGCAGTATTTT.

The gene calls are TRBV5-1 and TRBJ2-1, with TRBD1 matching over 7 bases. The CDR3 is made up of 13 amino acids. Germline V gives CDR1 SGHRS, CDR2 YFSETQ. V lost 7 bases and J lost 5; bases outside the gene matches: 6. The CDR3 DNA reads TGCGCCAGCGATAAGGGACAGAACAATGAGCAGTTCTTC. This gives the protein CASDKGQNNEQFF.

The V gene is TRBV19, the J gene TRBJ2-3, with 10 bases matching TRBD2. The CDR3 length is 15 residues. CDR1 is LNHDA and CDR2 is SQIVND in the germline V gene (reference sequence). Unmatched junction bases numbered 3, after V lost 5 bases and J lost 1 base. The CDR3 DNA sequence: TGTGCCAGTAGTGCAGCGGGGGGGGGCACAGATACGCAGTATTTT. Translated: CASSAAGGGTDTQYF. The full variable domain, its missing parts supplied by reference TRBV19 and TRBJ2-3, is DGGITQSPKYLFRKEGQNVTLSCEQNLNHDAMYWYRQDPGQGLRLIYYSQIVNDFQKGDIAEGYSVSREKKESFPLTVTSAQKNPTAFYLCASSAAGGGTDTQYFGPGTRLTVL.

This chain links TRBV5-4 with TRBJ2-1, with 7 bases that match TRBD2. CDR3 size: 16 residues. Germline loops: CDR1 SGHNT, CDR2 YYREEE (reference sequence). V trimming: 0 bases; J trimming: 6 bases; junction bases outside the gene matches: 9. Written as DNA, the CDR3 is TGTGCCAGCAGCTTGGCGGCGGGAGCAGGTTTCAATGAGCAGTTCTTC. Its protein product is CASSLAAGAGFNEQFF.

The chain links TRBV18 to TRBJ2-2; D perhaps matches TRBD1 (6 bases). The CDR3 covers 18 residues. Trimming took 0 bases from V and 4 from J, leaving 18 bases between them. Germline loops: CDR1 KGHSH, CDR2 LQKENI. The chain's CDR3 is CASSPPLQGQLLTGELFF. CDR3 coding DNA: TGTGCCAGCTCACCACCACTTCAGGGACAACTACTCACCGGGGAGCTGTTTTTT.

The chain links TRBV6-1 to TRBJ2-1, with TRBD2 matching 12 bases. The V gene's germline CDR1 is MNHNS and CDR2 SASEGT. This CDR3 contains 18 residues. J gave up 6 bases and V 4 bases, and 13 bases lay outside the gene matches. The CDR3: CASSVPTPTSGSFNEQFF. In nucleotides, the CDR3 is TGTGCCAGCAGTGTCCCTACCCCGACTAGCGGGAGTTTCAATGAGCAGTTCTTC.

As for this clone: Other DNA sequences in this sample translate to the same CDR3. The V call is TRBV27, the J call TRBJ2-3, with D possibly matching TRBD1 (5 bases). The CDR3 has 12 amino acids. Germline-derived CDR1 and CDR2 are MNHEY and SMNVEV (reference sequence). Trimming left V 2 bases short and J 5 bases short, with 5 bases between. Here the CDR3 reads CASSLRGDTQYF. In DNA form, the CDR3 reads TGTGCCAGCAGTTTAAGGGGAGATACGCAGTATTTT.

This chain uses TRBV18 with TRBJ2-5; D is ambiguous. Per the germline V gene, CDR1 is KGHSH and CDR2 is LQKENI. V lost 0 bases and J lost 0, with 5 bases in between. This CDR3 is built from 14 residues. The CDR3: CASSPPNNQETQYF. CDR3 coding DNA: TGTGCCAGCTCACCACCGAACAACCAAGAGACCCAGTACTTC.

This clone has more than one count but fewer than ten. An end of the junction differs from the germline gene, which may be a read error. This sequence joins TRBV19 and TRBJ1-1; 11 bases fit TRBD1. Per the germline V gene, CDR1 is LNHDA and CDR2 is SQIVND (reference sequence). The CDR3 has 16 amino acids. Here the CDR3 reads CASIRTGGLKNTEAFF. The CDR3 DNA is TGTGCTAGTATACGGACAGGGGGCCTGAAGAACACTGAAGCTTTCTTT. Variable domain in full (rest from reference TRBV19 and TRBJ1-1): DGGITQSPKYLFRKEGQNVTLSCEQNLNHDAMYWYRQDPGQGLRLIYYSQIVNDFQKGDIAEGYSVSREKKESFPLTVTSAQKNPTAFYLCASIRTGGLKNTEAFFGQGTRLTVV.

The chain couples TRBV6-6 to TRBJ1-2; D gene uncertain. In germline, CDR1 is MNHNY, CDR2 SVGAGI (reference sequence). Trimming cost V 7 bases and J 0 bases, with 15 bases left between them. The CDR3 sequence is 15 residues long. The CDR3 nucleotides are TGTGCCAGCACCACCGACCAGCGAGCTAACTATGGCTACACCTTC. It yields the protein CASTTDQRANYGYTF.

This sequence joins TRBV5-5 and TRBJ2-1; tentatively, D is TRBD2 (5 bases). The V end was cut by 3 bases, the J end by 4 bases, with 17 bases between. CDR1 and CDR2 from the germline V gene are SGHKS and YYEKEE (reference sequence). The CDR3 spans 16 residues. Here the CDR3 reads CASSWKERSNYNEQFF. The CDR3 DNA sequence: TGTGCCAGCAGCTGGAAGGAGCGGAGTAATTACAATGAGCAGTTCTTC.

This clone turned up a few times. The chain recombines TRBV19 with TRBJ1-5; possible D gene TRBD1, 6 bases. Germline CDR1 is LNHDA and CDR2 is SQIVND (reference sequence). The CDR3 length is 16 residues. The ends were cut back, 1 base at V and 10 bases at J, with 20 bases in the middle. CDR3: CASSIGPGQASYPQHF. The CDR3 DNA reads TGTGCCAGTAGTATAGGGCCGGGACAAGCTAGTTACCCCCAGCATTTT.

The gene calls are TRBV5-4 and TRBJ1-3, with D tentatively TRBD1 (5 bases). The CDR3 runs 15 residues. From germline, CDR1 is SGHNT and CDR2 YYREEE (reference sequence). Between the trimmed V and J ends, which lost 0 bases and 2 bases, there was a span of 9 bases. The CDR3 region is CASSLDRGTGNTIYF. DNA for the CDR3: TGTGCCAGCAGCTTGGATAGGGGTACTGGAAACACCATATATTTT.